This T cell receptor (beta chain) was recovered during a study of T-cell reconstitution after alpha-beta-depleted transplantation in children. This clonotype was picked up a small number of times. This sample's TCRbeta library carried unique molecular identifier barcodes. MiXCR, run by TCRdb on the PCR reads, gives a single entry per CDR3 protein. In the table there are 250,000 to 350,000 distinct CDR3 sequences, about a tenth of which are singletons. The V end was cut by 4 bases, the J end by 1 base, with 17 bases between. The CDR3 totals 17 residues. Germline lookup yields CDR1 SNHLY and CDR2 FYNNEI.

The sequencing here drew on PBMCs from the stem cell graft donor, taken from the stem cell graft. The chain links TRBV2 to TRBJ2-1; weak D call: TRBD1 (6 bases). This clonotype was sampled from a human donor who donated a stem cell graft to a child with SCID. The CDR3 region has the DNA TGTGCCAGCAGTGTGGACCGGGACAAAGGTTCCTACAATGAGCAGTTCTTC. Translation: CASSVDRDKGSYNEQFF.